This entry lists 21 T cell receptor beta chains sequenced from one sample in a study of regulatory T cells in long-lasting Graves disease. TCR beta libraries were built with iRepertoire HTBI primers and Arm-PCR of CDR3 regions. TCRdb re-derived calls from the multiplex PCR reads in MiXCR, one entry per CDR3 protein. Of around 400,000 distinct CDR3 sequences detected, about 15% appear once; the ten largest clones hold roughly 8%. This sample's time point: newly diagnosed GD, antithyroid drugs for less than 3 months. Extracted RNA from PBMCs served as the source of the TCR library. Another study also made use of these data, one on T cells in Graves' hyperthyroidism and ophthalmopathy.

This specimen was peripheral blood mononuclear cells (PBMCs), taken at new diagnosis, from a patient treated with antithyroid drugs. These receptor sequences come from a woman in her thirties or forties with Graves disease.

This clonotype was seen at least ten times. V gene TRBV12-3 or TRBV12-4 combines with J gene TRBJ2-7; D remains ambiguous. V was clipped by 7 bases and J by 6 bases, with 13 bases between them. The CDR3 contains 12 residues. Here the CDR3 reads CASTLELGEQYF. Written as DNA, the CDR3 is TGTGCCAGCACCCTCGAACTGGGCGAGCAGTACTTC.

The chain is built from TRBV7-8 and TRBJ2-2, with D hard to call. CDR1 and CDR2 from the germline V gene are SGHVS and FQNEAQ. V was pared by 7 bases and J by 1 base, with 10 bases between. This CDR3 is built from 14 residues. CDR3 sequence (DNA): TGTGCCAGCACACCGGCAGGGAACACCGGGGAGCTGTTTTTT. Amino acid sequence: CASTPAGNTGELFF.

V and J are TRBV2 and TRBJ2-5, with D possibly being TRBD2 (5 bases). Germline values: CDR1 SNHLY, CDR2 FYNNEI. Trimming took 6 bases from V and 5 from J, leaving 25 bases between them. CDR3 size: 17 residues. The CDR3 protein is CASRSLPVRESRETQYF. CDR3 bases: TGTGCCAGCAGGTCACTCCCCGTGAGGGAGAGCAGGGAGACCCAGTACTTC.

The chain combines TRBV27 with TRBJ2-1, with D maybe TRBD1 (6 bases). Germline V gene data show CDR1 as MNHEY and CDR2 as SMNVEV (reference sequence). This CDR3 has 14 residues. V shed 4 bases and J shed 9 bases, with 16 bases lying between them. The CDR3 region has the DNA TGTGCCAGCAGTTCCCTGCGGGCACAGGGTGAGCAGTTCTTC. This encodes CASSSLRAQGEQFF.

This clonotype was observed many times. The chain carries TRBV19 and TRBJ2-2; the match to TRBD1 covers 9 bases. CDR3 size: 15 residues. Looked up from germline, CDR1 is LNHDA and CDR2 is SQIVND (reference sequence). The V segment lost 4 bases and the J segment 4 bases; nucleotides outside the gene matches: 4. CDR3 DNA: TGTGCCAGTAGTAGGGACAGGGACGGCACCGGGGAGCTGTTTTTT. Protein sequence: CASSRDRDGTGELFF.

This clonotype has a count of ten or more. V usage is TRBV12-3 or TRBV12-4 and J usage is TRBJ2-7; D is unresolved. With 2 bases removed from V and 4 bases from J, the gap between germline ends came to 9 bases. This CDR3 is 13 amino acids long. CDR3 DNA: TGTGCCAGCAGTTTACTAAAAGATTACGAGCAGTACTTC. Translated, it gives CASSLLKDYEQYF.

J is TRBJ1-5 and V is TRBV6-1; 10 positions match TRBD1. Germline trimming cut 6 bases from V and 3 bases from J; bases unmatched to any gene: 11. Germline CDR1 reads MNHNS; CDR2 reads SASEGT. The CDR3 is made up of 17 amino acids. The CDR3 DNA follows: TGTGCCAGCAGCCAAGACAGGGGGCAAGGGGTCAATCAGCCCCAGCATTTT. Translation gives CASSQDRGQGVNQPQHF.

At least ten counts were recorded for this clonotype. V gene TRBV12-3 or TRBV12-4 combines with J gene TRBJ1-2; no firm D call. The CDR3 is 13 residues long. V lost 7 bases and J 4 bases, leaving 13 bases between the germline ends. The CDR3 DNA reads TGTGCCAGCACCGAGTCCGGACTCTATGGCTACACCTTC. This encodes CASTESGLYGYTF.

Ten or more counts support this clonotype. The chain employs TRBV30 and TRBJ2-7; TRBD2 aligns across 7 bases. J gave up 4 bases and V 4 bases, and 13 bases lay outside the gene matches. In germline, CDR1 is GTSNPN, CDR2 SVGIG (reference sequence). This CDR3 comprises 15 residues. CDR3 region: CAWNRLAGDLYEQYF. DNA of the CDR3: TGTGCCTGGAATCGGTTAGCGGGCGATCTATACGAGCAGTACTTC.

The chain's CDR3 is CASSGVGQGSFWRDTQYF. The CDR3 DNA reads as TGTGCCAGCAGCGGCGTGGGACAGGGGTCTTTCTGGAGAGATACGCAGTATTTT. The J gene is TRBJ2-3, the V gene TRBV6-1, with 10 bases aligning to TRBD1. The V gene end was trimmed by 6 bases and the J gene end by 5 bases; junction bases not matched to a gene: 17. CDR1 and CDR2 from the germline V gene are MNHNS and SASEGT. CDR3 length equals 18 residues.

The V and J genes are TRBV2 and TRBJ2-2; the D is unclear. The CDR3 has 14 residues. The germline V gene has CDR1 SNHLY and CDR2 FYNNEI. Trimming shortened V by 4 bases and J by 4 bases, and 10 bases separated the two germline ends. CDR3 sequence reads: CASSGPASTGELFF. The CDR3 bases are TGTGCCAGCAGTGGGCCGGCGAGCACCGGGGAGCTGTTTTTT. Using reference TRBV2 and TRBJ2-2 for the parts outside the CDR3, the full variable domain is EPEVTQTPSHQVTQMGQEVILRCVPISNHLYFYWYRQILGQKVEFLVSFYNNEISEKSEIFDDQFSVERPDGSNFTLKIRSTKLEDSAMYFCASSGPASTGELFFGEGSRLTVL.

This clonotype was counted many times. The chain joins TRBV9 to TRBJ2-1, with 10 bases aligning to TRBD2. Germline V CDR1 and CDR2: SGDLS, YYNGEE. The CDR3 covers 15 residues. Trimming removed 3 bases from V and 3 bases from J; junction bases left unmatched: 3. The CDR3 DNA reads as TGTGCCAGCAGCGCAGGACTAGCGGACTACAATGAGCAGTTCTTC. It encodes CASSAGLADYNEQFF. Using reference TRBV9 and TRBJ2-1 for the parts outside the CDR3, the full variable domain is DSGVTQTPKHLITATGQRVTLRCSPRSGDLSVYWYQQSLDQGLQFLIQYYNGEERAKGNILERFSAQQFPDLHSELNLSSLELGDSALYFCASSAGLADYNEQFFGPGTRLTVL.

Concerning this clonotype itself: This may be a read error, as it is one base from a much larger clone. This sequence joins TRBV11-2 and TRBJ2-3; 8 positions match TRBD1. CDR1 SGHAT and CDR2 FQNNGV come from the germline V gene. This CDR3 has 16 residues. In nucleotides, the CDR3 is TGTGCCAGCAGCTTTAACAGGGGGTTGAGCACAGATACGCATTATTTT. Its protein is CASSFNRGLSTDTHYF.

Many counts were recorded for this clonotype. The V gene is TRBV30, the J gene TRBJ1-2, with D possibly matching TRBD1 (5 bases). V was pared by 3 bases and J by 8 bases, with 16 bases between. The V gene's germline CDR1 is GTSNPN and CDR2 SVGIG (reference sequence). The CDR3 totals 13 residues. The CDR3 spells CAWSLLRGEGYTF. DNA for the CDR3: TGTGCCTGGAGCCTACTTAGGGGAGAAGGCTACACCTTC.

The gene calls are TRBV7-9 and TRBJ1-4; the match to TRBD1 covers 9 bases. CDR1 is SEHNR and CDR2 is FQNEAQ in the germline V gene (reference sequence). This CDR3 is built from 13 residues. The V and J ends lost 5 bases and 11 bases, in that order; junction bases with no gene match: 6. This chain's CDR3 is CASSLRTGDKLFF. In DNA form, the CDR3 reads TGTGCCAGCAGCCTAAGGACAGGGGATAAACTGTTTTTT.

This clonotype was counted ten times or more. The V call is TRBV7-9, the J call TRBJ2-7; tentative D call: TRBD2 (6 bases). With 5 bases removed from V and 3 bases from J, the gap between germline ends came to 11 bases. Germline V lookup: CDR1 SEHNR, CDR2 FQNEAQ (reference sequence). The CDR3 loop spans 13 amino acids. CDR3 in DNA: TGTGCCAGCAGCAGGGACTCTAACTACGAGCAGTACTTC. It encodes CASSRDSNYEQYF.

A few counts support this clonotype. The chain couples TRBV30 to TRBJ1-4; the D is unclear. CDR3 length: 13 amino acids. The germline gives CDR1 GTSNPN, CDR2 SVGIG (reference sequence). V lost 0 bases and J lost 5, with 7 bases in between. The CDR3 nucleotides are TGTGCCTGGAGTGTGAGGGAGAATGAAAAACTGTTTTTT. Protein: CAWSVRENEKLFF.

This clonotype was counted many times. This chain connects TRBV30 to TRBJ2-6; D is perhaps TRBD1 (6 bases). Germline V gives CDR1 GTSNPN, CDR2 SVGIG (reference sequence). The CDR3 covers 14 residues. V shed 7 bases and J shed 2 bases, with 12 bases lying between them. The CDR3 DNA sequence: TGTGCCTCCCAGGGGCGCACTGGGGCCAACGTCCTGACTTTC. Encoded protein: CASQGRTGANVLTF.

Remarks on this clonotype: A far larger clone differs by one base, so this is likely a read error. V usage is TRBV12-3 or TRBV12-4 and J usage is TRBJ2-4; TRBD1 matches at 9 bases. The J call may be incorrect, as the DNA end agrees better with TRBJ2-5. The CDR3 is made up of 16 amino acids. CDR3 loop: CASSSNLQGAGKTQYF. In DNA form, the CDR3 reads TGTGCCAGCAGCTCAAACCTACAGGGGGCAGGGAAGACCCAGTACTTC.

J is TRBJ2-7 and V is TRBV12-3 or TRBV12-4; 10 bases fit TRBD1. The V gene end was trimmed by 6 bases and the J gene end by 6 bases; junction bases not matched to a gene: 8. The CDR3 runs 14 residues. The CDR3 DNA reads TGTGCCAGCAGCTCCCGGGACAGGGGTTGCGAGCAGTACTTC. Translating it yields CASSSRDRGCEQYF.

This clonotype appeared many times. The V and J genes are TRBV20-1 and TRBJ2-7; 7 positions agree with TRBD1. CDR1 DFQATT and CDR2 SNEGSKA come from the germline V gene (reference sequence). The CDR3 loop spans 15 amino acids. The J segment lost 1 base and the V segment lost 2 bases, leaving 8 bases of the junction unmatched. CDR3 amino acids: CSARLYGRGSYEQYF. CDR3 nucleotides: TGCAGTGCTAGACTATACGGCAGGGGGTCCTACGAGCAGTACTTC.